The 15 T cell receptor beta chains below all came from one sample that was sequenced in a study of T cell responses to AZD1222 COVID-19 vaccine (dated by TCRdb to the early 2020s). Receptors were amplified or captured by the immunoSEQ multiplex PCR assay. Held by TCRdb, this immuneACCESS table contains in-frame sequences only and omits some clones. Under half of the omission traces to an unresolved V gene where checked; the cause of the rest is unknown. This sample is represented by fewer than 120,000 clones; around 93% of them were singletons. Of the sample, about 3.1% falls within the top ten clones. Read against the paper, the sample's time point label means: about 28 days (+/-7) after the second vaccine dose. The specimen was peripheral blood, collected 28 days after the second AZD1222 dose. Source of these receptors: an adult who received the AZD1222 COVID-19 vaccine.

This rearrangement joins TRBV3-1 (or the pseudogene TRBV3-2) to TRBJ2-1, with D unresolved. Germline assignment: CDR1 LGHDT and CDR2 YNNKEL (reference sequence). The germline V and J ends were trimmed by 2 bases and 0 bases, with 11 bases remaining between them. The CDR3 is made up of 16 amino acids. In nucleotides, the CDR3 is TGTGCCAGCAGCCAAAGGGTTACCAGCTCCTACAATGAGCAGTTCTTC. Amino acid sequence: CASSQRVTSSYNEQFF.

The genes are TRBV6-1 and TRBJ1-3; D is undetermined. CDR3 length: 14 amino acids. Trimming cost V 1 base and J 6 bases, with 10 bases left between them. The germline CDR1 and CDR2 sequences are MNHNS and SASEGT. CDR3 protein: CASSEGNYANTIYF. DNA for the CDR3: TGTGCCAGCAGTGAAGGAAACTACGCAAACACCATATATTTT.

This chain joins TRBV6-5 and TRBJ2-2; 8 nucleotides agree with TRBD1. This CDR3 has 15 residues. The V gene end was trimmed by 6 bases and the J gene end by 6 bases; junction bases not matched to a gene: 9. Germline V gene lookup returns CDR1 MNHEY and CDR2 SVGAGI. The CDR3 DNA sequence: TGTGCCAGCAGCCCGCAGGGGGCGGTTCCCGGGGAGCTGTTTTTT. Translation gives CASSPQGAVPGELFF.

In nucleotides, the CDR3 is TGTGCCAGCAGTGAGGGCCCTAGCGGGGACCGAGAGACCCAGTACTTC. Translating gives CASSEGPSGDRETQYF. The chain recombines TRBV2 with TRBJ2-5, with 9 bases fitting TRBD2. Germline CDR1 and CDR2: SNHLY and FYNNEI. The CDR3 loop spans 16 amino acids. V shed 3 bases, J shed 4 bases, and the junction held 9 bases outside the gene matches.

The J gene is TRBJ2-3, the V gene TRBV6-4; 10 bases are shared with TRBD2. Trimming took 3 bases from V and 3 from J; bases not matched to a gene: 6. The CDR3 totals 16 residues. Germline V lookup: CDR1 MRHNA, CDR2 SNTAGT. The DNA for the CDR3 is TGTGCCAGCAGTGAGCTAGCGGGAGTTTTGACAGATACGCAGTATTTT. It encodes CASSELAGVLTDTQYF.

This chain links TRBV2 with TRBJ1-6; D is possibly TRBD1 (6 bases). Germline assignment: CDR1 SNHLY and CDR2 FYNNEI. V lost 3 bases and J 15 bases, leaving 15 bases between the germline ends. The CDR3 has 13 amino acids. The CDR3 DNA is TGTGCCAGCAGTGACGGGGGCGATACCCTCCTCCACTTT. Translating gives CASSDGGDTLLHF.

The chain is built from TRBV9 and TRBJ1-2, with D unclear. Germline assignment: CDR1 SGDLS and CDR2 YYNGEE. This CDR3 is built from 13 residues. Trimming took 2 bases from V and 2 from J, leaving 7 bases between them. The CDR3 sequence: CASSVPGNYGYTF. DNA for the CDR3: TGTGCCAGCAGCGTCCCAGGCAACTATGGCTACACCTTC.

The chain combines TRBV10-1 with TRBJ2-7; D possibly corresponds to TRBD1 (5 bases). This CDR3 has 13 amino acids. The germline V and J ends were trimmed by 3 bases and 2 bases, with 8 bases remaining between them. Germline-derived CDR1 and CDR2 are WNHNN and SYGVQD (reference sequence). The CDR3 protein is CASSEHRTYEQYF. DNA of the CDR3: TGCGCCAGCAGTGAACACAGGACCTACGAGCAGTACTTC.

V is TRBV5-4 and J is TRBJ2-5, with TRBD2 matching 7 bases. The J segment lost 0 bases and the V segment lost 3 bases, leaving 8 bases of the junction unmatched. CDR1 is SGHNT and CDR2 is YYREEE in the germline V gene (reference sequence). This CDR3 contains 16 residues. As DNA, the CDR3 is TGTGCCAGCAGCTCCCCGGTGGGGGGGTACCAAGAGACCCAGTACTTC. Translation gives CASSSPVGGYQETQYF.

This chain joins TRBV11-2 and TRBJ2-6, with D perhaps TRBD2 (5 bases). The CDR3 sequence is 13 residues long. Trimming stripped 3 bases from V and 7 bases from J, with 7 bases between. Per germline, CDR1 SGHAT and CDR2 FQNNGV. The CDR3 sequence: CASSFGNANVLTF. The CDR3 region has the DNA TGTGCCAGCAGCTTCGGGAACGCCAACGTCCTGACTTTC.

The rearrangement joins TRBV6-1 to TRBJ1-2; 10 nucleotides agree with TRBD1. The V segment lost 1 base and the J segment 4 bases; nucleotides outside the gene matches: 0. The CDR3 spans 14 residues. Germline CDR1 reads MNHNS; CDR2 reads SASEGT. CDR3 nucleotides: TGTGCCAGCAGTGAAGGGGACAGGGGCTATGGCTACACCTTC. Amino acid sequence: CASSEGDRGYGYTF.

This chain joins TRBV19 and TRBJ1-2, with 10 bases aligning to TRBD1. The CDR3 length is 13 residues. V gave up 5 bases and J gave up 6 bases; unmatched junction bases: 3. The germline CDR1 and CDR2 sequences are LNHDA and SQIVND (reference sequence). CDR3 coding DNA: TGTGCCAGTAGTCCCGACAGGGGGCATGGCTACACCTTC. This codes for CASSPDRGHGYTF.

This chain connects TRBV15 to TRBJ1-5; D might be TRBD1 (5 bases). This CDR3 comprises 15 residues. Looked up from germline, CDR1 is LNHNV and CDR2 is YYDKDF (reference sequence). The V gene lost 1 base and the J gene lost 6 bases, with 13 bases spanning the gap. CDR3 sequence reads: CATSRGQGSPQPQHF. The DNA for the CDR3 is TGTGCCACCAGCAGAGGCCAGGGATCCCCTCAGCCCCAGCATTTT.

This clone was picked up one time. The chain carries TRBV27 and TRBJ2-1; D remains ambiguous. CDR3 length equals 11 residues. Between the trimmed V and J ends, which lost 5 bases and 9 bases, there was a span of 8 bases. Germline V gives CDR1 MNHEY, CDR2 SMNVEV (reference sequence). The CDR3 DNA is TGTGCCAGCAGTCGGGCAGGTGAGCAGTTCTTC. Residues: CASSRAGEQFF.

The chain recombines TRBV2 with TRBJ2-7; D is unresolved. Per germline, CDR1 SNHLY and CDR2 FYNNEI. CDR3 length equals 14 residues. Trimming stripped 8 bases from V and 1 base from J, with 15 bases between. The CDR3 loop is CASRPETGSYEQYF. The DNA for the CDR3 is TGTGCCAGCCGTCCCGAGACGGGTTCCTACGAGCAGTACTTC.